This entry describes one TCR beta chain. This sample was taken from a study of blood T cell repertoires in COVID-19. Assay: immunoSEQ multiplex PCR; the TCRdb copy retains only in-frame clones and omits some. The sample lists approximately 400,000 clones, 80% to 90% occurring once. Germline V CDR1 and CDR2: SGHRS, YFSETQ. This CDR3 is 17 amino acids long. Trimming cost V 2 bases and J 4 bases, with 16 bases left between them. Participant ages covered roughly 18 to 89 years across 24 US areas. The specimen was PBMCs or T cells enriched from blood (not recorded which). The chain employs TRBV5-1 and TRBJ1-6; maybe TRBD1 (6 bases). This clonotype originated in a man aged 25 to 40 who had recovered from COVID-19. The CDR3 spells CASSFLAGGDYNSPLHF. CDR3 DNA: TGCGCCAGCAGCTTTTTGGCGGGGGGCGATTATAATTCACCCCTCCACTTT.